This T cell receptor (beta chain) was captured by sequencing in a study of CD8 T cells in ankylosing spondylitis. By quantitative 5'-RACE with molecular barcodes, the TCR beta libraries were made. TCRdb redid the calling of the 5' RACE reads with MiXCR, one entry per CDR3 protein. The top ten hold 21% of the sample, which has a few hundred thousand distinct CDR3 sequences, more than 9% seen once. Study-wide points: Disease-linked clones were CD8+ and relatively rare in peripheral blood. Earlier literature documents some of the motif variants in reactive arthritis synovial fluid and blood.

The sample holds many counts of this clonotype. Its cognate antigen is unknown. The CDR3 runs to 14 residues. Germline V CDR1 and CDR2: DFQATT, SNEGSKA (reference sequence). V lost 3 bases and J 0 bases, leaving 10 bases between the germline ends. The gene calls are TRBV20-1 and TRBJ2-3; D not resolved. The sequence derives from a male donor with ankylosing spondylitis or in good health (not recorded which). Sample: blood, either unsorted or a sorted T cell fraction (not recorded which). Here the CDR3 reads CSASRPSSTDTQYF. Written as DNA, the CDR3 is TGCAGTGCTAGTCGTCCCTCTAGCACAGATACGCAGTATTTT.